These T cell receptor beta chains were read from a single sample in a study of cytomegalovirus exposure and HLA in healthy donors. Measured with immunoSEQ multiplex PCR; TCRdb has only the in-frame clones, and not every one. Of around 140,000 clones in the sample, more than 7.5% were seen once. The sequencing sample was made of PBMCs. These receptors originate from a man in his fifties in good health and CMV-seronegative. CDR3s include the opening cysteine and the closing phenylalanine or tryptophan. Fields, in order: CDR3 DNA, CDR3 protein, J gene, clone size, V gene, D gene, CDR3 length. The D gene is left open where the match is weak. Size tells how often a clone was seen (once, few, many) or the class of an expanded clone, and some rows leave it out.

TGTGCCAGCAGCCAAGACCTCTATTCTGAAGCTTTCTTT,CASSQDLYSEAFF,TRBJ1-1,few,TRBV14,.,13
TGTGCTACCGCGGTAGGGGACTTTTCACCCCTCCACTTT,CATAVGDFSPLHF,TRBJ1-6,.,TRBV12-5,.,13
TGCAGCGTTGGCCGAGGGTGGGAAAACACTGAAGCTTTCTTT,CSVGRGWENTEAFF,TRBJ1-1,.,TRBV29-1,.,14
TGTGCCTGGAGGGGAGATAACACTGAAGCTTTCTTT,CAWRGDNTEAFF,TRBJ1-1,few,TRBV30,.,12
TGCGCCAGCAGCATAGCGGGGACTAGCGGCCTCATCCGGGGGTGGGAGCAGTACTTC,CASSIAGTSGLIRGWEQYF,TRBJ2-7,few,TRBV4-1,TRBD2,19
TGTGCCAGCACACGGAGTGGGAATTCACCCCTCCACTTT,CASTRSGNSPLHF,TRBJ1-6,.,TRBV2,.,13
TGTGCCAGCAGTTTTGGCCCGGGACAGGTTGTGGGGTTATACAATGAGCAGTTCTTC,CASSFGPGQVVGLYNEQFF,TRBJ2-1,.,TRBV5-6,TRBD1,19
TGTGCCAGCACAACAGGGGCTACCTACGAGCAGTACTTC,CASTTGATYEQYF,TRBJ2-7,.,TRBV28,TRBD1,13
TGCAGTGCTGCAGGGCGTGAGCAGTACTTC,CSAAGREQYF,TRBJ2-7,.,TRBV20-1,.,10
TGTGCCAGCAGCTTGGGACTAGCGGGGCCACAAGAGACCCAGTACTTC,CASSLGLAGPQETQYF,TRBJ2-5,few,TRBV7-3,TRBD2,16
TGTGCCAGTAGTATCGGGGACAGATCTAATTCCCCCCTCCACTTT,CASSIGDRSNSPLHF,TRBJ1-6,.,TRBV19,TRBD1,15
TGTGCCAGCAGAGGGCAGGGGATTGAGCCCCAGCATTTT,CASRGQGIEPQHF,TRBJ1-5,few,TRBV2,.,13
TGTGCCAGCAGATCGAGGCAGGGGGTAGAAGCTTTCTTT,CASRSRQGVEAFF,TRBJ1-1,few,TRBV14,TRBD1,13
TGTGCCAGCAGCTTAGAAGCCTCCTACGAGCAGTACTTC,CASSLEASYEQYF,TRBJ2-7,.,TRBV11-3,.,13
TGTGCCAGCAGCCCGGGACAGTTTAATTCACCCCTCCACTTT,CASSPGQFNSPLHF,TRBJ1-6,once,TRBV7-9,TRBD1,14
TGCGCCAGCAGCGTGGACAGGGGGCCAACACTAGCGGGAGGCACAGATACGCAGTATTTT,CASSVDRGPTLAGGTDTQYF,TRBJ2-3,.,TRBV5-1,.,20
TGCGCCAGCAGCCAAGGGCCCCCGCATAGCGGGGGTCGTCAAGAGACCCAGTACTTC,CASSQGPPHSGGRQETQYF,TRBJ2-5,few,TRBV4-1,TRBD2,19
TGTGCCAGCAGTGAAAACAGGGCGAACACCGGGGAGCTGTTTTTT,CASSENRANTGELFF,TRBJ2-2,.,TRBV6-1,.,15
TGTGCCTGGAACCTCAAAGCCCACAGGGGGAGTTTTCACTACGAGCAGTACTTC,CAWNLKAHRGSFHYEQYF,TRBJ2-7,few,TRBV30,TRBD1,18